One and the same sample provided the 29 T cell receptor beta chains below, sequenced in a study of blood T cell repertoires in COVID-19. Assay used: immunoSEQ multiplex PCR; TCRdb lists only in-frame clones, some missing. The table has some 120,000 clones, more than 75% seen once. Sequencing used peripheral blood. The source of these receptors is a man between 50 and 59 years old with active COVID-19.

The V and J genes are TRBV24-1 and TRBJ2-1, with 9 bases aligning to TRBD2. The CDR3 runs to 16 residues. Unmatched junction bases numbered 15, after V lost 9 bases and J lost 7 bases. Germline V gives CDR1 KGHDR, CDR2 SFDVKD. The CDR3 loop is CATLRGSGGPTNEQFF. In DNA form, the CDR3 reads TGTGCCACCTTACGAGGGAGCGGGGGGCCCACGAATGAGCAGTTCTTC.

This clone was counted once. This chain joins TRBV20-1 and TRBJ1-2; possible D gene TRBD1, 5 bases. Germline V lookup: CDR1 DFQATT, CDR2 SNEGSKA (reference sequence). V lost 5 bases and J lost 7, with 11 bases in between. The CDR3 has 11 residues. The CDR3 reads CSAGAQSGYTF. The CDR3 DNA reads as TGCAGTGCTGGGGCGCAGAGTGGCTACACCTTC.

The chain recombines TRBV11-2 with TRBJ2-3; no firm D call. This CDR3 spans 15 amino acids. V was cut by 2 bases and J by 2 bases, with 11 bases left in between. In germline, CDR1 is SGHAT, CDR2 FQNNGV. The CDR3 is CASSLLAAPTDTQYF. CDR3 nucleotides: TGTGCCAGCAGCTTATTGGCAGCGCCCACAGATACGCAGTATTTT.

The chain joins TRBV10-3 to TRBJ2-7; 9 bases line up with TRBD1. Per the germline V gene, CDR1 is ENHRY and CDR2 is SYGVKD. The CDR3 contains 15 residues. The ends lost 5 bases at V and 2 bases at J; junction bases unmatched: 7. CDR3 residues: CAISNAGTGTYEQYF. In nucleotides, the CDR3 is TGTGCCATCAGTAACGCCGGGACAGGGACCTACGAGCAGTACTTC.

The CDR3 DNA sequence: TGTGCCTGGAGTGCAGGTCGGGGTAGCAATCAGCCCCAGCATTTT. Residues: CAWSAGRGSNQPQHF. The chain uses TRBV30 and TRBJ1-5; D gene uncertain. This CDR3 comprises 15 residues. V lost 1 base and J 0 bases, leaving 10 bases between the germline ends. Per germline, CDR1 GTSNPN and CDR2 SVGIG (reference sequence).

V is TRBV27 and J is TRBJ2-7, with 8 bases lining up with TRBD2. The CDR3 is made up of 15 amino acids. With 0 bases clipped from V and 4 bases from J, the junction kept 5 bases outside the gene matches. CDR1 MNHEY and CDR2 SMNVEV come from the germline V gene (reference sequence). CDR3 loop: CASSLSSSGLYEQYV. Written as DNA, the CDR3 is TGTGCCAGCAGTTTATCGTCTAGCGGGTTATACGAGCAGTACGTC.

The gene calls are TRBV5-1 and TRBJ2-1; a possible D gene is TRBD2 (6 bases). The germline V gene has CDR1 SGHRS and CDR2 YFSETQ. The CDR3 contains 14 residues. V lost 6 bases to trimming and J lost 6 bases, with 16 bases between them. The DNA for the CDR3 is TGCGCCAGCACCCACCGGGACTCAATCAATGAGCAGTTCTTC. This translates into CASTHRDSINEQFF.

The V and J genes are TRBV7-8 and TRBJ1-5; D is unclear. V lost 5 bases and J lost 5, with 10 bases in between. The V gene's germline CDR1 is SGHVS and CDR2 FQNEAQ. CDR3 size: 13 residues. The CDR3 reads CASSVMAYQPQHF. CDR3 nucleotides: TGTGCCAGCAGCGTGATGGCCTATCAGCCCCAGCATTTT.

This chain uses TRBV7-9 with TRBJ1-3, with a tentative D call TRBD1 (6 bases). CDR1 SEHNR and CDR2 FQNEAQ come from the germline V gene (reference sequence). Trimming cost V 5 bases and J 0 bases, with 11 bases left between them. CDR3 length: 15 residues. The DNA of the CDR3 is TGTGCCAGCAGCGGGCCAGGGGCCTCTGGAAACACCATATATTTT. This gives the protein CASSGPGASGNTIYF.

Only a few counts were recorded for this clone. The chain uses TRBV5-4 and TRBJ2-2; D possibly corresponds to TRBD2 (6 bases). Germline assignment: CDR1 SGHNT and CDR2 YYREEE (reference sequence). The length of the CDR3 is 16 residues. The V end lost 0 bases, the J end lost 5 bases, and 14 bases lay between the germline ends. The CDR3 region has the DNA TGTGCCAGCAGCTTGGCCGGGGGAACGGCTACCGGGGAGCTGTTTTTT. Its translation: CASSLAGGTATGELFF. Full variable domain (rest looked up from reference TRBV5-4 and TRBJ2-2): ETGVTQSPTHLIKTRGQQVTLRCSSQSGHNTVSWYQQALGQGPQFIFQYYREEENGRGNFPPRFSGLQFPNYSSELNVNALELDDSALYLCASSLAGGTATGELFFGEGSRLTVL.

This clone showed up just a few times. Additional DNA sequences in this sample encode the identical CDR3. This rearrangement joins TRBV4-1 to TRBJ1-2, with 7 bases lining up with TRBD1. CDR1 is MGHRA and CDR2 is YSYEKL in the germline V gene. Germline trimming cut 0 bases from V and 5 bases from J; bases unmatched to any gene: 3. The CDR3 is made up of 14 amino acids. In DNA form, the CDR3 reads TGCGCCAGCAGCCAAGACCAGGGGGTGTATGGCTACACCTTC. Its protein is CASSQDQGVYGYTF.

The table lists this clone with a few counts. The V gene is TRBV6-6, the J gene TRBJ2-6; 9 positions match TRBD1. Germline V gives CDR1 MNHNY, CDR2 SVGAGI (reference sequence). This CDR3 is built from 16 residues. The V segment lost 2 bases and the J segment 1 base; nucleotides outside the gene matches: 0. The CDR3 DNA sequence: TGTGCCAGCAGTTACGGGACAGGGTCTGGGGCCAACGTCCTGACTTTC. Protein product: CASSYGTGSGANVLTF.

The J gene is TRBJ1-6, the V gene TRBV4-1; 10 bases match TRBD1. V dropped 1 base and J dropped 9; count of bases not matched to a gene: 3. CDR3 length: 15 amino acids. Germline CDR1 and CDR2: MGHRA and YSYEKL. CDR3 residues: CASSQVGTGVSPLHF. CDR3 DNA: TGCGCCAGCAGCCAAGTTGGGACAGGGGTTTCACCCCTCCACTTT.

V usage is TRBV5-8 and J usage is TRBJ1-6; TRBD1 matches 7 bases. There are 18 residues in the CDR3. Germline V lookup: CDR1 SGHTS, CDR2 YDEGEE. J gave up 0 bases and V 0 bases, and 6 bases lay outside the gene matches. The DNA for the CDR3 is TGTGCCAGCAGCTTGGGCGACAGGGAAGGCTCCTATAATTCACCCCTCCACTTT. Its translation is CASSLGDREGSYNSPLHF.

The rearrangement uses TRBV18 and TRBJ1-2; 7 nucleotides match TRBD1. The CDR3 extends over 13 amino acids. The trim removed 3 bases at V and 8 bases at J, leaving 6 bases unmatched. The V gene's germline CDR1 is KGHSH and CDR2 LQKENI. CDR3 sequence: CASSPEGAGGYTF. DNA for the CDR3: TGTGCCAGCTCACCCGAGGGGGCGGGCGGCTACACCTTC. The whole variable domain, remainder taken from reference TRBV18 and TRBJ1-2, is NAGVMQNPRHLVRRRGQEARLRCSPMKGHSHVYWYRQLPEEGLKFMVYLQKENIIDESGMPKERFSAEFPKEGPSILRIQQVVRGDSAAYFCASSPEGAGGYTFGSGTRLTVV.

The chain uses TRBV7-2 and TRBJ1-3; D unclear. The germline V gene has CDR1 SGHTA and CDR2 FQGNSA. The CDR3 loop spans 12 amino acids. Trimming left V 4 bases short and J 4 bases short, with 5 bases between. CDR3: CASSSEGNTIYF. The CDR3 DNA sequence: TGTGCCAGCAGCTCGGAGGGAAACACCATATATTTT.

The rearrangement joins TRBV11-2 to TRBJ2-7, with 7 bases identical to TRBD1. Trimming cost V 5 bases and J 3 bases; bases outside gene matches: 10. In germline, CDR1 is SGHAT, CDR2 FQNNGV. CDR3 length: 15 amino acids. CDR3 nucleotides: TGTGCCAGCAGCCGTGACAGGGTCAGGATCTACGAGCAGTACGTC. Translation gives CASSRDRVRIYEQYV.

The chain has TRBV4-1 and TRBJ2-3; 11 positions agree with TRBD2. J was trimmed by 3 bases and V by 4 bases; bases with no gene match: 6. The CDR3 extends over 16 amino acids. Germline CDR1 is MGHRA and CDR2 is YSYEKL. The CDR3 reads CASSLRTSGLTDTQYF. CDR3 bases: TGCGCCAGCAGCCTTAGGACTAGCGGGCTGACAGATACGCAGTATTTT.

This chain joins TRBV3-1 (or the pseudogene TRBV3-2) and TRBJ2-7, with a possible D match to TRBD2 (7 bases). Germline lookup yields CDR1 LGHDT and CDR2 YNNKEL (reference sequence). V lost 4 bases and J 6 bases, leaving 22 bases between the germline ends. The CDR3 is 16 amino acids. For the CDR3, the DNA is TGTGCCAGCAGCCTTAGGGGGGGGAAGGCGGGCAGCGAGCAGTACTTC. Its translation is CASSLRGGKAGSEQYF.

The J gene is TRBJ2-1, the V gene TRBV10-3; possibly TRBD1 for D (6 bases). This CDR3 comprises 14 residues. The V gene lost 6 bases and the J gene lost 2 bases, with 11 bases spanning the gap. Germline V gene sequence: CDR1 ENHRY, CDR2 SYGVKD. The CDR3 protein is CAIRTGQTYNEQFF. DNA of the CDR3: TGTGCCATCAGAACAGGACAGACCTACAATGAGCAGTTCTTC.

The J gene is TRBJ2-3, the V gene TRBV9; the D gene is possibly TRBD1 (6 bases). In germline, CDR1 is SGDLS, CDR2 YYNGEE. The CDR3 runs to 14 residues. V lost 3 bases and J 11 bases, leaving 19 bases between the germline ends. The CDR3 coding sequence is TGTGCCAGCAGCGCGAGCCCCGGACAGTTCGGGCAGTATTTT. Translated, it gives CASSASPGQFGQYF.

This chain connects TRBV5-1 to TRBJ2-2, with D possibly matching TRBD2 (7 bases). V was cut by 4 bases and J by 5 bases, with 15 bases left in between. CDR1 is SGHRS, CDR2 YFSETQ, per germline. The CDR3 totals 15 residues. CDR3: CASSAGGPVTGELFF. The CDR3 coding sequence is TGCGCCAGCAGCGCCGGGGGGCCTGTAACCGGGGAGCTGTTTTTT.

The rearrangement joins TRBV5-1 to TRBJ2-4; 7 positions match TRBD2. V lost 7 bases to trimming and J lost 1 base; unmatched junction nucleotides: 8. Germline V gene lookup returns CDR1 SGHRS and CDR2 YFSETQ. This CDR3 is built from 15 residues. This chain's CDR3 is CASGPGGGAKNIQYF. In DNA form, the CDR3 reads TGCGCCAGCGGGCCGGGAGGCGGGGCCAAAAACATTCAGTACTTC.

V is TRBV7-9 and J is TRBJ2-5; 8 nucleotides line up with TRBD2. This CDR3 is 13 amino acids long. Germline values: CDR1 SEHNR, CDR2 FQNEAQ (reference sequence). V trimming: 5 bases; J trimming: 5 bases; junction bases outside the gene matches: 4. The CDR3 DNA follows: TGTGCCAGCAGCGGACTAGCCCATGAGACCCAGTACTTC. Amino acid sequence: CASSGLAHETQYF. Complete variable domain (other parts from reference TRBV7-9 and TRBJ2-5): DTGVSQNPRHKITKRGQNVTFRCDPISEHNRLYWYRQTLGQGPEFLTYFQNEAQLEKSRLLSDRFSAERPKGSFSTLEIQRTEQGDSAMYLCASSGLAHETQYFGPGTRLLVL.

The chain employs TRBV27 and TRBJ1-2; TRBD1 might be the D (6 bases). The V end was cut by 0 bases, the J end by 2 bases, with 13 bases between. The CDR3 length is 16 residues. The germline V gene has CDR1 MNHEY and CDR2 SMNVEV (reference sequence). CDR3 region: CASSLSRNRVNYGYTF. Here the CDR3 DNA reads TGTGCCAGCAGTTTATCGAGGAACAGGGTCAACTATGGCTACACCTTC.

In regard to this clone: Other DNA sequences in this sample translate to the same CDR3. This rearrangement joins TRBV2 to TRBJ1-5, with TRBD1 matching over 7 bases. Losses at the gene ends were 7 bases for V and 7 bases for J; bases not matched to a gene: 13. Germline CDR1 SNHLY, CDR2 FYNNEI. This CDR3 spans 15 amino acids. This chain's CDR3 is CASTDRARGNQPQHF. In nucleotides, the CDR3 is TGTGCCAGCACCGACAGGGCCAGGGGTAACCAGCCCCAGCATTTT.

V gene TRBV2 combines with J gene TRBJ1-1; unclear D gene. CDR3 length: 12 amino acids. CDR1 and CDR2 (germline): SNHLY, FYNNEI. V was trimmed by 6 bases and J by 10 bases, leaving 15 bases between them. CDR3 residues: CASRSGSSGAFF. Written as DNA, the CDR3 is TGTGCCAGCAGGTCGGGTTCCTCCGGAGCTTTCTTT. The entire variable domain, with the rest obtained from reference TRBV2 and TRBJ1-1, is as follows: EPEVTQTPSHQVTQMGQEVILRCVPISNHLYFYWYRQILGQKVEFLVSFYNNEISEKSEIFDDQFSVERPDGSNFTLKIRSTKLEDSAMYFCASRSGSSGAFFGQGTRLTVV.

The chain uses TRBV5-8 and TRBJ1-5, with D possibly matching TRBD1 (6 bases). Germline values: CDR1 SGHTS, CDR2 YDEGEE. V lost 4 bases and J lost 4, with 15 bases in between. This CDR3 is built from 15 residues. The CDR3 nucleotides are TGTGCCAGCAGCGGAGGACAGTCGATTAATCAGCCCCAGCATTTT. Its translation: CASSGGQSINQPQHF.

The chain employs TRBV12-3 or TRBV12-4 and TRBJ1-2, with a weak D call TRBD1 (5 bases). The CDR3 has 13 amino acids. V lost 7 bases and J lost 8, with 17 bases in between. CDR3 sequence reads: CASILDSYGGYTF. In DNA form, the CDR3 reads TGTGCCAGCATCCTAGACAGCTACGGCGGCTACACCTTC.